The present T cell receptor beta chain was sequenced within a study of T cells in Graves' hyperthyroidism and ophthalmopathy. Using RNA transcripts as the source, TCR beta CDR3 regions were amplified. RT-PCR in the first round (using the HTBI primer set) targeted the TCR CDR3. TCRdb passed the multiplex PCR reads through MiXCR, listing each CDR3 protein once. This table has 400,000 to 500,000 distinct CDR3 sequences, 14% to 15% appearing once. This CDR3 spans 15 amino acids. Germline CDR1 and CDR2: DFQATT and SNEGSKA (reference sequence). V was clipped by 1 base and J by 4 bases, with 14 bases between them. This clonotype showed up many times.

The V call is TRBV20-1, the J call TRBJ1-5; no clear D. The source is a man aged 18 to 29 with Graves' ophthalmopathy. The sample was blood. The DNA of the CDR3 is TGCAGTGCTAGAGTTTGGGTAGGCCTGAATCAGCCCCAGCATTTT. This translates into CSARVWVGLNQPQHF.